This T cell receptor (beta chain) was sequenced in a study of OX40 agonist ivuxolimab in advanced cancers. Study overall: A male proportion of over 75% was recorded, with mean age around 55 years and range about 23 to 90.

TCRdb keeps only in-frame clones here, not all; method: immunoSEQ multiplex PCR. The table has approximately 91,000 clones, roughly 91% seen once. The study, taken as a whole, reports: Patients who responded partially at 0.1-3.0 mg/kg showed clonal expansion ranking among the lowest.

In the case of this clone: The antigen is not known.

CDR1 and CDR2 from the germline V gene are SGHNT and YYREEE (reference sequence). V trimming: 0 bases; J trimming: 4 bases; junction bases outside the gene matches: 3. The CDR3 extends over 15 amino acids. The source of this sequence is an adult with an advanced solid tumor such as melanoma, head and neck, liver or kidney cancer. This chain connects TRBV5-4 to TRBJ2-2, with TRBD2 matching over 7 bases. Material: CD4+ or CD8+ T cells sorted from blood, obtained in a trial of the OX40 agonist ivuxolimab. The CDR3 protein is CASSLAGGGTGELFF. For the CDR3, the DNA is TGTGCCAGCAGCTTGGCGGGGGGAGGCACCGGGGAGCTGTTTTTT.